A selection of T cell receptor beta chains follows, all from one sample in a study of blood T cell repertoires in COVID-19. Some clones are missing from TCRdb's copy, which holds only in-frame ones; the method was immunoSEQ multiplex PCR. The sample lists more than 150,000 clones, over 75% occurring once. Sequencing used peripheral blood. The source is a man aged 35 to 55 with active or convalescent COVID-19. CDR3s include the opening cysteine and the closing phenylalanine or tryptophan. The order of the fields is D gene, J gene, V gene, clone size, CDR3 protein, CDR3 DNA. D genes are given only for firm matches. Clone sizes are given selectively: once, few, many, or a class where the clone is expanded.

>-|TRBJ2-1|TRBV30|-
CAWSVQGNEQFF
TGTGCCTGGAGTGTACAGGGTAATGAGCAGTTCTTC
>-|TRBJ1-2|TRBV19|-
CASTGQIFGYTF
TGTGCCAGTACTGGACAGATCTTTGGCTACACCTTC
>-|TRBJ2-3|TRBV5-5|-
CASSLGVGRFTDTQYF
TGTGCCAGCAGCTTGGGGGTGGGCAGGTTCACAGATACGCAGTATTTT
>TRBD1|TRBJ1-1|TRBV6-5|once
CASSLLPGDSTEAFF
TGTGCCAGCAGCCTCCTTCCCGGGGACAGCACTGAAGCTTTCTTT
>-|TRBJ2-2|TRBV7-8|few
CASSLEGRNTGELFF
TGTGCCAGCAGCTTAGAGGGGCGAAACACCGGGGAGCTGTTTTTT
>-|TRBJ1-2|TRBV2|-
CASLGLSYTF
TGTGCCAGCCTGGGGCTCAGCTACACCTTC
>TRBD1|TRBJ1-6|TRBV6-5|-
CASSSRTGGNVSPLHF
TGTGCCAGCAGTTCCCGGACAGGGGGCAATGTTTCACCCCTCCACTTT
>-|TRBJ1-5|TRBV2|-
CASSERPNQPQHF
TGTGCCAGCAGTGAACGTCCGAATCAGCCCCAGCATTTT
>-|TRBJ1-1|TRBV6-5|-
CASGVVNTEAFF
TGTGCCAGCGGAGTAGTTAACACTGAAGCTTTCTTT
>TRBD2|TRBJ2-1|TRBV7-7|-
CASSRSGGGNNEQFF
TGTGCTAGCAGCCGGAGCGGGGGCGGGAACAATGAGCAGTTCTTC